This TCR beta chain appears in the sequencing data of a study of a mutant IDH1 vaccine in newly diagnosed glioma. Overall study findings and caveats: Overall, approximately 93% of patients had vaccine-induced immune responses.

Time point meaning: baseline, week 1 (first vaccination visit). Treatment meaning: pre-vaccination baseline after standard-of-care therapy. Each donor presented with a new WHO grade 3 or 4 astrocytoma that tested IDH1-mutant and showed ATRX loss. This clone has a single count. Its antigen remains unknown. Generated by immunoSEQ multiplex PCR, the TCRdb table keeps only in-frame clones and is missing some. The repertoire includes more than 20,000 clones, just over 90% of them detected once, and 9.2% sits in the top ten. This CDR3 region has 13 residues. Germline CDR1 and CDR2: SGHRS and YFSETQ. With V trimmed by 3 bases and J by 2 bases, 1 base remained unmatched.

This receptor was obtained from a man under 40 with glioma. V usage is TRBV5-1 and J usage is TRBJ2-7; TRBD1 matches 8 bases. Sequenced here: PBMCs, sampled from a glioma patient treated with radiotherapy, temozolomide or both. CDR3 amino acids: CASSWGQAYEQYF. The CDR3 DNA reads TGCGCCAGCAGCTGGGGACAGGCCTACGAGCAGTACTTC.